These 28 T cell receptor beta chains originate from one sample sequenced in a study of Graves' ophthalmopathy and Graves' hyperthyroidism. Amplified TCR beta CDR3 regions were obtained using RNA transcripts as template. RT-PCR with HTBI primers came first, then second-round multiplex PCR. MiXCR was run by TCRdb on the multiplex PCR reads, yielding one entry per CDR3 protein. The profile shows 350,000 to 450,000 distinct CDR3 sequences, over 20% of them singletons. Sequencing was performed on peripheral blood. Receptors originate from a woman aged 18-29 years with stable Graves' hyperthyroidism.

V is TRBV5-1 and J is TRBJ2-2; 10 nucleotides match TRBD2. The CDR3 extends over 19 amino acids. Unmatched junction bases numbered 16, after V lost 4 bases and J lost 4 bases. CDR1 SGHRS and CDR2 YFSETQ come from the germline V gene. The CDR3 spells CASSNTGNLAGEGTGELFF. The CDR3 DNA follows: TGCGCCAGCAGCAACACCGGGAATCTAGCGGGAGAGGGCACCGGGGAGCTGTTTTTT.

The sample holds many counts of this clonotype. The V gene is TRBV5-1, the J gene TRBJ1-1; D call uncertain. V dropped 0 bases and J dropped 6 bases, with 12 bases sitting between them. This CDR3 contains 14 residues. The germline V gene encodes CDR1 SGHRS and CDR2 YFSETQ. The CDR3 DNA sequence: TGCGCCAGCAGCTTGGATTCGGTAATCGCTGAAGCTTTCTTT. The encoded protein is CASSLDSVIAEAFF.

This clonotype was seen at least ten times. The genes are TRBV15 and TRBJ2-2; D not resolved. Trimming removed 0 bases from V and 3 bases from J, with 2 bases in between. From germline, CDR1 is LNHNV and CDR2 YYDKDF (reference sequence). This CDR3 region has 13 residues. DNA of the CDR3: TGTGCCACCAGCAGAGAGGACACCGGGGAGCTGTTTTTT. Protein sequence: CATSREDTGELFF.

The table lists this clonotype with a count of one. The CDR3 carries no conserved terminal phenylalanine or tryptophan, so it likely arises from a read error. The DNA for the CDR3 is TGTGCCTGGAGCCGCATCGAATCACCCCTCCACTCA. Its translation: CAWSRIESPLHS. This chain links TRBV30 with TRBJ1-6; D not certain. The CDR3 is 12 amino acids. Germline V gives CDR1 GTSNPN, CDR2 SVGIG (reference sequence). Trimming cost V 3 bases and J 10 bases, with 10 bases left between them.

CDR3 loop: CASSEPRTGGRETQYF. The CDR3 nucleotides read TGTGCCAGCAGCGAGCCCCGGACAGGCGGTAGAGAGACCCAGTACTTC. The chain couples TRBV9 to TRBJ2-5; 7 nucleotides match TRBD1. V lost 3 bases and J lost 4; bases outside the gene matches: 12. Germline loops: CDR1 SGDLS, CDR2 YYNGEE. CDR3 length: 16 residues.

This clonotype has ten or more counts. The chain has TRBV6-2 or TRBV6-3 and TRBJ1-3; D may be TRBD1 (5 bases). This CDR3 contains 16 residues. Trimming pared 4 bases from V and 0 bases from J, leaving 13 bases between. CDR1 and CDR2 (germline): MNHEY, SVGEGT. CDR3 in DNA: TGTGCCAGCAGTTTTCGACAGACCTTCTCTGGAAACACCATATATTTT. It yields the protein CASSFRQTFSGNTIYF.

This clonotype was seen repeatedly, ten times or more. V is TRBV6-5 and J is TRBJ2-5; 13 bases are shared with TRBD2. Germline CDR1 is MNHEY and CDR2 is SVGAGI. V was clipped by 5 bases and J by 4 bases; unmatched bases: 7. The CDR3 is made up of 16 amino acids. CDR3 in DNA: TGTGCCAGCAGTCGCGGACTAGCGGGAGTAAGAGAGACCCAGTACTTC. Protein sequence: CASSRGLAGVRETQYF.

This clonotype occurred many times. This sequence joins TRBV6-5 and TRBJ2-7, with 7 bases aligning to TRBD2. Germline loops: CDR1 MNHEY, CDR2 SVGAGI. This CDR3 region has 14 residues. V gave up 2 bases and J gave up 5 bases; unmatched junction bases: 6. CDR3 sequence (DNA): TGTGCCAGCAGTTACGGGGCGGGGAGGGACGAGCAGTACTTC. It codes for CASSYGAGRDEQYF.

This clonotype was found once. This rearrangement joins TRBV12-3 or TRBV12-4 to TRBJ1-5; D is possibly TRBD1 (5 bases). V lost 2 bases and J lost 7, with 18 bases in between. CDR3 size: 16 residues. The CDR3 sequence: CASSLRQGGRGQPQHF. In DNA, the CDR3 is TGTGCCAGCAGTTTACGCCAGGGAGGAAGGGGACAGCCCCAGCATTTT.

Ten or more counts support this clonotype. The chain has TRBV6-1 and TRBJ2-5; D is ambiguous. Germline assignment: CDR1 MNHNS and CDR2 SASEGT. The V end was cut by 3 bases, the J end by 2 bases, with 7 bases between. CDR3 length equals 13 residues. In DNA form, the CDR3 reads TGTGCCAGCAGTGAGATGCTACAAGAGACCCAGTACTTC. It yields the protein CASSEMLQETQYF.

Only a few counts were recorded for this clonotype. At one end, the junction sequence differs from germline, possibly due to a read error. CDR3 sequence: CASSQGILAKNIKYF. CDR3 DNA sequence: TGCGCCAGCAGCCAAGGGATTTTAGCCAAAAACATTAAGTACTTC. This rearrangement joins TRBV4-1 to TRBJ2-4; no reliable D call. The germline CDR1 and CDR2 sequences are MGHRA and YSYEKL. The CDR3 spans 15 residues.

The table lists this clonotype with many counts. The rearrangement links TRBV6-4 to TRBJ2-7, with TRBD2 as a possible D gene (5 bases). This CDR3 has 14 amino acids. The V gene's germline CDR1 is MRHNA and CDR2 SNTAGT. DNA of the CDR3: TGTGCAAGCGGATTATCGGTGGACCCTTTGAGGCAGTACTTC. Its translation is CASGLSVDPLRQYF.

There are many counts of this clonotype. V usage is TRBV7-2 and J usage is TRBJ2-7, with 7 bases fitting TRBD1. This CDR3 comprises 15 residues. CDR1 is SGHTA, CDR2 FQGNSA, per germline. V trimming: 3 bases; J trimming: 3 bases; junction bases outside the gene matches: 8. The CDR3 coding sequence is TGTGCCAGCAGCTTCCTGACAGGGTCCTACTACGAGCAGTACTTC. Amino acids: CASSFLTGSYYEQYF.

This clonotype came up many times. This chain joins TRBV20-1 and TRBJ2-2; 10 bases align to TRBD1. CDR3 length equals 16 residues. Per the germline V gene, CDR1 is DFQATT and CDR2 is SNEGSKA (reference sequence). V was clipped by 1 base and J by 3 bases; unmatched bases: 5. For the CDR3, the DNA is TGCAGTGCTAGAGCCTTTGGGACAGGGGACACCGGGGAGCTGTTTTTT. Protein product: CSARAFGTGDTGELFF.

This chain's CDR3 is CASSLAGNYQETQYF. DNA of the CDR3: TGTGCCAGCAGTTTAGCGGGGAACTACCAAGAGACCCAGTACTTC. This chain links TRBV28 with TRBJ2-5; possible D gene TRBD2, 6 bases. CDR1 is MDHEN and CDR2 is SYDVKM in the germline V gene. V shed 2 bases and J shed 0 bases, with 10 bases lying between them. There are 15 residues in the CDR3.

Turning to this clonotype: One junction end disagrees with the germline gene, perhaps due to a read error. V gene TRBV6-5 combines with J gene TRBJ2-5, with D possibly being TRBD1 or TRBD2 (6 bases each). The CDR3 spans 15 residues. In germline, CDR1 is MNHEY, CDR2 SVGAGI. CDR3 in amino acids: CASSYVGGAGETRYF. The CDR3 region has the DNA TGTGCCAGCAGTTATGTAGGCGGGGCAGGGGAGACCCGGTACTTC.

This clonotype was detected ten times or more. This chain joins TRBV19 and TRBJ1-5; 9 nucleotides line up with TRBD1. V trimming: 4 bases; J trimming: 0 bases; junction bases outside the gene matches: 13. There are 19 residues in the CDR3. Looked up from germline, CDR1 is LNHDA and CDR2 is SQIVND (reference sequence). Here the CDR3 DNA reads TGTGCCAGTAGTACCCCAGAGGGACAGGGAGTCTATAGCAATCAGCCCCAGCATTTT. Encoded protein: CASSTPEGQGVYSNQPQHF.

The V gene is TRBV6-5, the J gene TRBJ1-2; D not resolved. V was pared by 0 bases and J by 2 bases, with 16 bases between. The germline gives CDR1 MNHEY, CDR2 SVGAGI. This CDR3 is built from 17 residues. The CDR3 loop reads CASSYSSGVMGNYGYTF. In DNA form, the CDR3 reads TGTGCCAGCAGTTACTCGAGCGGGGTAATGGGGAACTATGGCTACACCTTC.

This clonotype was seen at least ten times. This chain links TRBV19 with TRBJ2-6; D remains unclear. V was cut by 2 bases and J by 4 bases, with 9 bases left in between. Germline-derived CDR1 and CDR2 are LNHDA and SQIVND (reference sequence). This CDR3 region has 15 residues. CDR3 loop: CASSIPLSGANVLTF. CDR3 nucleotide sequence: TGTGCCAGTAGTATACCCCTCTCCGGGGCCAACGTCCTGACTTTC.

This clonotype was detected many times. The genes are TRBV7-6 and TRBJ2-7, with D tentatively TRBD1 (6 bases). V dropped 2 bases and J dropped 3 bases, with 17 bases sitting between them. Germline CDR1 is SGHVS and CDR2 is FNYEAQ. The CDR3 has 16 amino acids. The CDR3 DNA reads as TGTGCCAGCAGCTTACTCTCCGGGACAATTGGCTACGAGCAGTACTTC. Its translation: CASSLLSGTIGYEQYF.

This clonotype was counted many times. The chain has TRBV5-6 and TRBJ1-1; D unclear. Trimming took 1 base from V and 5 from J, leaving 6 bases between them. The germline CDR1 and CDR2 sequences are SGHDT and YYEEEE. The CDR3 is 12 residues long. CDR3 sequence (DNA): TGTGCCAGCAGCTTGAAGGGAACTGAAGCTTTCTTT. Translating gives CASSLKGTEAFF. The full variable domain, completed using reference TRBV5-6 and TRBJ1-1, is DAGVTQSPTHLIKTRGQQVTLRCSPKSGHDTVSWYQQALGQGPQFIFQYYEEEERQRGNFPDRFSGHQFPNYSSELNVNALLLGDSALYLCASSLKGTEAFFGQGTRLTVV.

The table lists this clonotype with many counts. The V and J genes are TRBV27 and TRBJ1-2; D unresolved. Deletions cut 6 bases from V and 2 bases from J, with 10 bases between. Germline lookup yields CDR1 MNHEY and CDR2 SMNVEV (reference sequence). The CDR3 has 13 amino acids. The CDR3 DNA reads as TGTGCCAGCAGGCTGACAAGAAACTATGGCTACACCTTC. Amino acid sequence: CASRLTRNYGYTF.

This clonotype was seen many times. The rearrangement joins TRBV5-1 to TRBJ2-7; 15 bases align to TRBD2. Germline trimming cut 4 bases from V and 5 bases from J; bases unmatched to any gene: 7. Germline CDR1 reads SGHRS; CDR2 reads YFSETQ. The CDR3 consists of 16 residues. CDR3 bases: TGCGCCAGCAGCCCTGGGACTAGCGGGAGGCTCCACGAGCAGTACTTC. As protein: CASSPGTSGRLHEQYF.

This clonotype was observed many times. The chain joins TRBV20-1 to TRBJ2-5; 8 positions agree with TRBD2. This CDR3 contains 14 residues. Germline V gene data show CDR1 as DFQATT and CDR2 as SNEGSKA (reference sequence). V was pared by 1 base and J by 5 bases, with 6 bases of the junction left unmatched. CDR3 protein: CSARGSGGWETQYF. Here the CDR3 DNA reads TGCAGTGCTAGAGGGAGCGGGGGTTGGGAGACCCAGTACTTC.

This clonotype showed up many times. V gene TRBV28 combines with J gene TRBJ2-2; D is perhaps TRBD1 (6 bases). The CDR3 spans 15 residues. Trimming left V 2 bases short and J 5 bases short, with 12 bases between. CDR1 and CDR2 (germline): MDHEN, SYDVKM. The CDR3 bases are TGTGCCAGCAGTTTACTGGGGGCCGGGACCGGGGAGCTGTTTTTT. Encoded protein: CASSLLGAGTGELFF.

This clonotype was observed at least ten times. This chain uses TRBV12-3 or TRBV12-4 with TRBJ1-5; 7 positions agree with TRBD1. The trim removed 5 bases at V and 6 bases at J, leaving 10 bases unmatched. CDR3 length: 15 amino acids. The CDR3 loop reads CASSRGEGASQPQHF. The CDR3 DNA follows: TGTGCCAGCAGTCGGGGAGAGGGGGCAAGTCAGCCCCAGCATTTT.

This clonotype was detected ten times or more. The rearrangement links TRBV6-1 to TRBJ2-2; unclear D gene. The CDR3 is made up of 14 amino acids. Germline V gives CDR1 MNHNS, CDR2 SASEGT. Between the trimmed V and J ends, which lost 4 bases and 4 bases, there was a span of 10 bases. The CDR3 region is CASSGTKGTGELFF. In nucleotides, the CDR3 is TGTGCCAGCAGTGGTACCAAAGGCACCGGGGAGCTGTTTTTT.

This clonotype has a count of ten or more. The chain combines TRBV30 with TRBJ2-2, with 8 bases aligning to TRBD1. Germline V gives CDR1 GTSNPN, CDR2 SVGIG (reference sequence). The V gene end was trimmed by 4 bases and the J gene end by 4 bases; junction bases not matched to a gene: 5. The CDR3 runs to 14 residues. The CDR3 loop is CAWNPGGITGELFF. Written as DNA, the CDR3 is TGTGCCTGGAACCCAGGGGGCATCACCGGGGAGCTGTTTTTT.